The 28 T cell receptor beta chains below were found in one sample sequenced in a study of identical twins. MiXCR, run by TCRdb on the 5' RACE reads, gives a single entry per CDR3 protein. The table has hundreds of thousands of distinct CDR3 sequences, around 10% seen once. Sequences were obtained from memory (CD45RO+) T cells sorted from blood. The receptor source for this set is a young woman in good health.

This clonotype was observed a few times. The chain has TRBV4-1 and TRBJ2-2; TRBD1 matches at 7 bases. Germline V gene sequence: CDR1 MGHRA, CDR2 YSYEKL. The junction had 17 bases not matched to a gene; V was cut back by 4 bases and J by 6 bases. The CDR3 is 18 residues long. The CDR3 coding sequence is TGCGCCAGCAGCCGACAGGGTCAGGGCCTAGGGGGTTCCGGGGAGCTGTTTTTT. Translating it yields CASSRQGQGLGGSGELFF.

The chain recombines TRBV5-1 with TRBJ2-7; perhaps TRBD2 as D (5 bases). This CDR3 is built from 15 residues. Germline V gives CDR1 SGHRS, CDR2 YFSETQ. V was shortened by 4 bases and J by 1 base, with 15 bases between the two germline ends. DNA for the CDR3: TGCGCCAGCAGCCCGCTTGGGAGCGATTCCTACGAGCAGTACTTC. Translation: CASSPLGSDSYEQYF.

The rearrangement joins TRBV4-3 to TRBJ2-2, with TRBD2 matching 10 bases. The length of the CDR3 is 20 residues. Per germline, CDR1 LGHNA and CDR2 YSLEER. V gave up 0 bases and J gave up 4 bases; unmatched junction bases: 14. CDR3 in amino acids: CASSQERLLAGSGGTGELFF. CDR3 nucleotide sequence: TGCGCCAGCAGCCAAGAACGGCTACTAGCGGGGAGTGGGGGCACCGGGGAGCTGTTTTTT.

This clonotype was seen at least ten times. This chain joins TRBV12-3 or TRBV12-4 and TRBJ2-2, with D perhaps assigned TRBD1 or TRBD2 (5 bases each). This CDR3 is 15 amino acids long. Deletions cut 3 bases from V and 3 bases from J, with 11 bases between. For the CDR3, the DNA is TGTGCCAGCAGTTTGTCCGGGACCTACACCGGGGAGCTGTTTTTT. It codes for CASSLSGTYTGELFF.

This clonotype was counted many times. The chain joins TRBV5-1 to TRBJ2-1; D possibly uses TRBD1 or TRBD2 (5 bases each). The CDR3 has 15 residues. V shed 0 bases and J shed 10 bases, with 17 bases lying between them. CDR1 and CDR2 from the germline V gene are SGHRS and YFSETQ. The CDR3 protein is CASSLAGAGVHEQFF. CDR3 DNA: TGCGCCAGCAGCTTGGCCGGGGCTGGGGTACACGAGCAGTTCTTC.

This clonotype was counted many times. The gene calls are TRBV20-1 and TRBJ1-2; 7 nucleotides match TRBD1. This CDR3 has 13 amino acids. The germline gives CDR1 DFQATT, CDR2 SNEGSKA (reference sequence). V was pared by 4 bases and J by 4 bases, with 6 bases of the junction left unmatched. CDR3 loop: CSATNRDSYGYTF. The DNA of the CDR3 is TGCAGTGCTACCAATAGGGACAGCTATGGCTACACCTTC.

This clonotype came up a few times. V usage is TRBV20-1 and J usage is TRBJ2-2; D is unclear. Trimming removed 2 bases at V and 0 bases at J, with 7 bases between. CDR1 is DFQATT and CDR2 is SNEGSKA in the germline V gene (reference sequence). The CDR3 length is 14 residues. CDR3 bases: TGCAGTGCTAGACGGGCCGCGAACACCGGGGAGCTGTTTTTT. This translates into CSARRAANTGELFF.

This clonotype was detected a few times. The chain is built from TRBV6-1 and TRBJ1-1, with D maybe TRBD1 (5 bases). The germline CDR1 and CDR2 sequences are MNHNS and SASEGT. This CDR3 has 16 amino acids. V was trimmed by 6 bases and J by 3 bases, leaving 20 bases between them. CDR3 residues: CASSKLSGWGDTEAFF. The CDR3 bases are TGTGCCAGCAGCAAATTGTCAGGGTGGGGGGACACTGAAGCTTTCTTT.

The chain recombines TRBV6-1 with TRBJ1-2; D ambiguous. CDR1 and CDR2 (germline): MNHNS, SASEGT. V was cut by 4 bases and J by 12 bases, with 12 bases left in between. The CDR3 has 11 residues. CDR3 sequence reads: CASSVGRKDTF. The CDR3 DNA follows: TGTGCCAGCAGTGTAGGACGGAAGGACACCTTC.

This clonotype was seen ten or more times. CDR3 amino acids: CASSVGQGFGYTF. CDR3 sequence (DNA): TGTGCCAGCAGCGTCGGACAGGGCTTTGGCTACACCTTC. V and J are TRBV7-2 and TRBJ1-2, with 8 bases identical to TRBD1. J was trimmed by 7 bases and V by 5 bases; bases with no gene match: 6. The CDR3 consists of 13 residues. Germline CDR1 reads SGHTA; CDR2 reads FQGNSA.

V is TRBV5-5 and J is TRBJ2-2; D is perhaps TRBD1 or TRBD2 (5 bases each). CDR1 and CDR2 (germline): SGHKS, YYEKEE (reference sequence). The CDR3 is 16 residues long. Trimming took 0 bases from V and 5 from J, leaving 14 bases between them. The CDR3 sequence: CASSLGSRGLTGELFF. In DNA, the CDR3 is TGTGCCAGCAGCTTGGGTTCGAGGGGATTAACCGGGGAGCTGTTTTTT.

This chain joins TRBV6-1 and TRBJ1-1; D is unclear. CDR3 length equals 14 residues. Trimming took off 6 bases at V and 5 bases at J, with 16 bases between the two ends. Germline loops: CDR1 MNHNS, CDR2 SASEGT. CDR3 loop: CASRGYIGGTEAFF. The CDR3 coding sequence is TGTGCCAGCAGGGGGTATATTGGAGGGACTGAAGCTTTCTTT.

V gene TRBV7-7 combines with J gene TRBJ1-5; D is uncertain. V dropped 5 bases and J dropped 11 bases, with 13 bases sitting between them. CDR1 and CDR2 from the germline V gene are SSHAT and FNYEAQ (reference sequence). This CDR3 region has 12 residues. The CDR3, as DNA: TGTGCCAGCAGCGTCTACCGCGTCTCCCAGCATTTT. It specifies CASSVYRVSQHF.

The chain recombines TRBV20-1 with TRBJ1-2, with TRBD1 matching over 7 bases. Germline V gene data show CDR1 as DFQATT and CDR2 as SNEGSKA (reference sequence). The CDR3 covers 15 residues. The V gene end was trimmed by 3 bases and the J gene end by 4 bases; junction bases not matched to a gene: 11. The CDR3 nucleotides are TGCAGTGCTAGGCCCCCAGGGGGGGTTGGCTATGGCTACACCTTC. This sequence encodes CSARPPGGVGYGYTF.

This clonotype was seen ten or more times. The V gene is TRBV29-1, the J gene TRBJ2-3, with TRBD2 matching 8 bases. The trim removed 7 bases at V and 3 bases at J, leaving 12 bases unmatched. Germline CDR1 SQVTM, CDR2 ANQGSEA. The length of the CDR3 is 15 residues. CDR3 protein: CSGAVGLGSTDTQYF. The DNA for the CDR3 is TGCAGCGGGGCCGTGGGACTAGGGTCGACAGATACGCAGTATTTT.

This clonotype was seen once. V usage is TRBV3-1 and J usage is TRBJ2-5; 8 bases fit TRBD2. Germline CDR1 and CDR2: LGHDT and YNNKEL (reference sequence). The CDR3 consists of 15 residues. With 4 bases clipped from V and 9 bases from J, the junction kept 13 bases outside the gene matches. CDR3 DNA: TGTGCCAGCAGCCCCACCGGGGCGGGGGGTAGGGCCCAGTACTTC. Amino acids: CASSPTGAGGRAQYF.

The gene calls are TRBV3-1 and TRBJ2-2; TRBD2 matches at 14 bases. V was pared by 4 bases and J by 8 bases, with 6 bases of the junction left unmatched. This CDR3 has 16 amino acids. The germline V gene has CDR1 LGHDT and CDR2 YNNKEL (reference sequence). The CDR3 DNA follows: TGTGCCAGCAGCCTTGGACTAGCGGGAGGATGGGGGGAGCTGTTTTTT. Protein product: CASSLGLAGGWGELFF.

About this clonotype itself: The junction and the germline gene differ at one end; a read error may be behind it. The chain uses TRBV20-1 and TRBJ1-4; TRBD1 aligns across 7 bases. CDR1 and CDR2 from the germline V gene are DFQATT and SNEGSKA (reference sequence). This CDR3 spans 13 amino acids. This chain's CDR3 is CSARGGLGEKLFF. The CDR3 DNA sequence: TGCAGTGCGAGAGGGGGCCTTGGGGAAAAACTGTTTTTT.

This clonotype was observed many times. This chain joins TRBV18 and TRBJ2-5, with D unresolved. V was pared by 2 bases and J by 2 bases, with 9 bases between. Germline assignment: CDR1 KGHSH and CDR2 LQKENI. The CDR3 is 14 amino acids. CDR3 residues: CASSPWEDQETQYF. The CDR3 bases are TGTGCCAGCTCACCATGGGAAGATCAAGAGACCCAGTACTTC.

The chain uses TRBV6-6 and TRBJ1-6; D remains ambiguous. Germline V CDR1 and CDR2: MNHNY, SVGAGI (reference sequence). The CDR3 sequence is 13 residues long. V shed 7 bases and J shed 7 bases, with 11 bases lying between them. CDR3 coding DNA: TGTGCCAGCACAACGGCAGTGAATTCACCCCTCCACTTT. Translating gives CASTTAVNSPLHF.

This clonotype was observed a handful of times. J is TRBJ2-3 and V is TRBV3-1, with D possibly TRBD1 on 6 matching bases. Trimming removed 1 base at V and 0 bases at J, with 11 bases between. CDR3 length equals 16 residues. Germline-derived CDR1 and CDR2 are LGHDT and YNNKEL (reference sequence). The CDR3 reads CASSQGWGPSTDTQYF. The CDR3 coding sequence is TGTGCCAGCAGCCAAGGTTGGGGGCCCAGCACAGATACGCAGTATTTT.

As DNA, the CDR3 is TGTGCCAGCAGCTGGGAGCGGGGACCCTACGAGCAGTACTTC. Translating gives CASSWERGPYEQYF. The chain links TRBV5-4 to TRBJ2-7; TRBD2 aligns across 7 bases. Germline CDR1 and CDR2: SGHNT and YYREEE (reference sequence). V was pared by 3 bases and J by 2 bases, with 5 bases of the junction left unmatched. CDR3 size: 14 residues.

This sequence joins TRBV12-3 or TRBV12-4 and TRBJ2-3; 11 bases are shared with TRBD2. The CDR3 contains 15 residues. Trimming at V came to 6 bases and at J to 7 bases, leaving 9 bases not matched to a gene. The chain's CDR3 is CASRFIAGGPNTQYF. CDR3 nucleotides: TGTGCCAGCAGGTTTATAGCGGGGGGGCCAAATACGCAGTATTTT.

Ten or more counts support this clonotype. CDR3 protein: CSANSGTSASGELFF. CDR3 sequence (DNA): TGCAGTGCTAACTCCGGGACTAGCGCGAGCGGGGAGCTGTTTTTT. The gene calls are TRBV20-1 and TRBJ2-2, with 10 bases that match TRBD2. CDR3 length: 15 amino acids. Germline V CDR1 and CDR2: DFQATT, SNEGSKA (reference sequence). V lost 4 bases, J lost 7 bases, and 9 bases stayed unmatched.

In this sample, this clonotype turned up many times. The chain has TRBV10-1 and TRBJ2-5, with D unresolved. The germline V gene has CDR1 WNHNN and CDR2 SYGVQD (reference sequence). The CDR3 length is 15 residues. Between the trimmed V and J ends, which lost 0 bases and 0 bases, there was a span of 8 bases. The CDR3: CASSESGTDQETQYF. The CDR3 DNA follows: TGCGCCAGCAGTGAGTCTGGTACAGACCAAGAGACCCAGTACTTC.

This clonotype occurred many times. This chain connects TRBV5-1 to TRBJ2-5, with D perhaps TRBD1 (5 bases). Per the germline V gene, CDR1 is SGHRS and CDR2 is YFSETQ. Trimming took 4 bases from V and 4 from J, leaving 14 bases between them. The CDR3 loop spans 14 amino acids. The DNA of the CDR3 is TGCGCCAGCAGCCTAGGCAGGGTCGCAGAGACCCAGTACTTC. Its translation: CASSLGRVAETQYF.

This clonotype has just a few counts. The CDR3 DNA sequence: TGCGCCAGCAGCCAGAGCAAGGGTCCCTACGAGCAGTACTTC. Residues: CASSQSKGPYEQYF. The chain uses TRBV4-3 and TRBJ2-7; D gene uncertain. Germline V CDR1 and CDR2: LGHNA, YSLEER. V lost 3 bases and J lost 2, with 11 bases in between. The CDR3 length is 14 residues.

This clonotype came up a few times. CDR3 protein: CASSEASPQETQYF. DNA for the CDR3: TGTGCCAGCAGTGAAGCGTCCCCACAAGAGACCCAGTACTTC. V usage is TRBV2 and J usage is TRBJ2-5; no firm D call. The CDR3 loop spans 14 amino acids. Germline-derived CDR1 and CDR2 are SNHLY and FYNNEI. V lost 0 bases, J lost 2 bases, and 7 bases lay in between. The complete variable domain, with remaining parts taken from reference TRBV2 and TRBJ2-5, reads EPEVTQTPSHQVTQMGQEVILRCVPISNHLYFYWYRQILGQKVEFLVSFYNNEISEKSEIFDDQFSVERPDGSNFTLKIRSTKLEDSAMYFCASSEASPQETQYFGPGTRLLVL.